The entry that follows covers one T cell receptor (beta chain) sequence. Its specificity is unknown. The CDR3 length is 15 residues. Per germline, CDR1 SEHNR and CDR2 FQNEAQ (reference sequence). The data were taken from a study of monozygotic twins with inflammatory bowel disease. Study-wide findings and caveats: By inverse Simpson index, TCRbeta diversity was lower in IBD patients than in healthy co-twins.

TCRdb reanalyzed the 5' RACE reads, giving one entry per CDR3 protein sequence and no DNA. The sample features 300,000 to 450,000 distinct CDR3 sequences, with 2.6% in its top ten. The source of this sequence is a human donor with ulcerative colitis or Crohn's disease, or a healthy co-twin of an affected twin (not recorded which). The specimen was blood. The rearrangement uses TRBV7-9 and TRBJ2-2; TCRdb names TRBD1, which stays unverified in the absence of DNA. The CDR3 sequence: CASSPRGRNTGELFF.